Following are 27 T cell receptor beta chains from one sample sequenced in a study of T cell responses to AZD1222 COVID-19 vaccine. Clones were read by immunoSEQ multiplex PCR, and TCRdb kept only the in-frame ones, dropping some. The sample includes nearly 200,000 clones, under 95% of them seen just once. The sample in question was peripheral blood, obtained 28 days after the second AZD1222 dose. These receptors originate from an adult who received the AZD1222 COVID-19 vaccine.

The CDR3 here is CASSLLAGGYQETQYF. The CDR3 nucleotides read TGTGCCAGCAGCCTACTAGCGGGGGGTTATCAAGAGACCCAGTACTTC. This chain joins TRBV7-8 and TRBJ2-5; TRBD2 matches at 12 bases. Germline V gives CDR1 SGHVS, CDR2 FQNEAQ. After removal of 5 bases from V and 2 bases from J, the junction contained 6 bases not matched to a gene. This CDR3 contains 16 residues.

The rearrangement links TRBV7-2 to TRBJ1-2; D is perhaps TRBD1 (5 bases). In germline, CDR1 is SGHTA, CDR2 FQGNSA. The CDR3 runs to 13 residues. Trimming took 2 bases from V and 8 from J, leaving 12 bases between them. The DNA for the CDR3 is TGTGCCAGCAGCTTATCGGGGGGGGACGGCTACACCTTC. Translating gives CASSLSGGDGYTF. The whole variable domain, filled in from reference TRBV7-2 and TRBJ1-2, reads GAGVSQSPSNKVTEKGKDVELRCDPISGHTALYWYRQSLGQGLEFLIYFQGNSAPDKSGLPSDRFSAERTGGSVSTLTIQRTQQEDSAVYLCASSLSGGDGYTFGSGTRLTVV.

This chain joins TRBV7-3 and TRBJ1-1, with 8 nucleotides matching TRBD1. With V trimmed by 5 bases and J by 0 bases, 5 bases remained unmatched. The CDR3 covers 15 residues. The germline V gene encodes CDR1 SGHTA and CDR2 FQGTGA. CDR3 DNA sequence: TGTGCCAGCAGCGTACAGGGGGGGATGAACACTGAAGCTTTCTTT. It specifies CASSVQGGMNTEAFF.

The chain carries TRBV29-1 and TRBJ2-1, with 15 bases fitting TRBD2. The ends lost 4 bases at V and 8 bases at J; junction bases unmatched: 6. CDR3 length: 15 residues. Germline CDR1 is SQVTM and CDR2 is ANQGSEA. The CDR3 sequence: CSVGGTSGGIDEQFF. For the CDR3, the DNA is TGCAGCGTTGGAGGGACTAGCGGGGGGATCGATGAGCAGTTCTTC.

The rearrangement uses TRBV5-8 and TRBJ1-5; D possibly corresponds to TRBD1 (5 bases). With 0 bases removed from V and 12 bases from J, the gap between germline ends came to 13 bases. This CDR3 spans 13 amino acids. The germline V gene has CDR1 SGHTS and CDR2 YDEGEE. This CDR3 is CASSLVAIQGQHF. The CDR3 DNA follows: TGTGCCAGCAGCTTGGTTGCAATCCAGGGCCAGCATTTT.

The chain joins TRBV12-3 or TRBV12-4 to TRBJ1-5; D perhaps matches TRBD1 (5 bases). The CDR3 loop spans 13 amino acids. The germline V and J ends were trimmed by 6 bases and 7 bases, with 13 bases remaining between them. CDR3 nucleotides: TGTGCCAGCAGGGGGCTCACCCTCCAGCCCCAGCATTTT. As protein: CASRGLTLQPQHF.

The gene calls are TRBV5-5 and TRBJ1-6; D remains unclear. The CDR3 contains 14 residues. Germline-derived CDR1 and CDR2 are SGHKS and YYEKEE (reference sequence). The V gene lost 6 bases and the J gene lost 5 bases, with 12 bases spanning the gap. The CDR3 sequence is CASKPRLDNSPLHF. The CDR3 DNA reads TGTGCCAGCAAGCCGCGTCTAGATAATTCACCCCTCCACTTT.

The chain employs TRBV11-1 and TRBJ2-5; weak D call: TRBD2 (6 bases). The germline V gene has CDR1 SGHAT and CDR2 FQDESV (reference sequence). The V and J ends lost 0 bases and 4 bases respectively, with 15 bases between them. The CDR3 length is 16 residues. CDR3 residues: CASSLAPRLGSETQYF. The DNA for the CDR3 is TGTGCCAGCAGCTTAGCGCCGAGACTAGGATCAGAGACCCAGTACTTC.

V gene TRBV10-1 combines with J gene TRBJ1-1, with TRBD1 as a possible D gene (5 bases). V gave up 6 bases and J gave up 0 bases, with 8 bases separating them. The CDR3 has 13 amino acids. The germline gives CDR1 WNHNN, CDR2 SYGVQD (reference sequence). This CDR3 reads CASRRDLNTEAFF. In nucleotides, the CDR3 is TGCGCCAGCAGGAGGGACCTGAACACTGAAGCTTTCTTT.

The V and J genes are TRBV6-1 and TRBJ1-3; D is uncertain. With 0 bases removed from V and 0 bases from J, the gap between germline ends came to 9 bases. The length of the CDR3 is 16 residues. Germline V gene lookup returns CDR1 MNHNS and CDR2 SASEGT. The chain's CDR3 is CASSEAARSSGNTIYF. The CDR3 DNA is TGTGCCAGCAGTGAAGCGGCCAGGAGCTCTGGAAACACCATATATTTT.

This chain uses TRBV10-3 with TRBJ1-1; TRBD1 might be the D (5 bases). The germline V gene has CDR1 ENHRY and CDR2 SYGVKD. The CDR3 covers 13 residues. V lost 4 bases and J lost 3, with 9 bases in between. The CDR3 sequence is CAISGGGYTEAFF. The CDR3 coding sequence is TGTGCCATCAGTGGGGGGGGGTACACTGAAGCTTTCTTT.

This sequence joins TRBV6-2 or TRBV6-3 and TRBJ2-1; a possible D gene is TRBD1 (7 bases). Between the trimmed V and J ends, which lost 4 bases and 9 bases, there was a span of 13 bases. CDR1 is MNHEY, CDR2 SVGEGT, per germline. This CDR3 comprises 13 residues. CDR3 loop: CASSWGRGAEQFF. CDR3 bases: TGTGCCAGCAGTTGGGGCAGGGGGGCTGAGCAGTTCTTC.

This clone was counted a few times. V and J are TRBV2 and TRBJ1-4, with D perhaps matching TRBD1 (5 bases). Germline CDR1 and CDR2: SNHLY and FYNNEI. The CDR3 spans 15 residues. V was pared by 1 base and J by 7 bases, with 13 bases between. The CDR3 protein is CASSEVGGRGEKLFF. The CDR3 bases are TGTGCCAGCAGTGAAGTGGGGGGTCGAGGTGAAAAACTGTTTTTT. The complete variable domain, with remaining parts taken from reference TRBV2 and TRBJ1-4, reads EPEVTQTPSHQVTQMGQEVILRCVPISNHLYFYWYRQILGQKVEFLVSFYNNEISEKSEIFDDQFSVERPDGSNFTLKIRSTKLEDSAMYFCASSEVGGRGEKLFFGSGTQLSVL.

V and J are TRBV5-1 and TRBJ2-7; D is unclear. The germline V gene has CDR1 SGHRS and CDR2 YFSETQ. V lost 1 base to trimming and J lost 5 bases, with 7 bases between them. The CDR3 extends over 12 amino acids. This chain's CDR3 is CASSLNFDEQYF. DNA for the CDR3: TGCGCCAGCAGCTTGAACTTCGACGAGCAGTACTTC.

This clone was detected a few times. V and J are TRBV27 and TRBJ1-6, with 7 bases fitting TRBD1. CDR1 is MNHEY, CDR2 SMNVEV, per germline (reference sequence). J gave up 10 bases and V 2 bases, and 5 bases lay outside the gene matches. The CDR3 is 14 residues long. This chain's CDR3 is CASSLVRGRSPLHF. The CDR3 DNA reads as TGTGCCAGCAGTTTAGTAAGGGGGCGGTCACCCCTCCACTTT.

This sequence joins TRBV5-1 and TRBJ1-5, with D possibly matching TRBD1 (6 bases). The CDR3 has 16 residues. Germline V gives CDR1 SGHRS, CDR2 YFSETQ. Trimming removed 2 bases at V and 0 bases at J, with 12 bases between. Written as DNA, the CDR3 is TGCGCCAGCAGCTTCTACAGGGCCCATAGCAATCAGCCCCAGCATTTT. This codes for CASSFYRAHSNQPQHF.

CDR3: CASSSRGFDTEAFF. CDR3 coding DNA: TGTGCCAGCAGCTCCAGGGGGTTCGACACTGAAGCTTTCTTT. V usage is TRBV7-6 and J usage is TRBJ1-1, with 7 bases lining up with TRBD1. Trimming took 4 bases from V and 3 from J; bases not matched to a gene: 5. Germline CDR1 reads SGHVS; CDR2 reads FNYEAQ. The CDR3 covers 14 residues.

The V call is TRBV3-1 (or the pseudogene TRBV3-2), the J call TRBJ2-7; 12 nucleotides align to TRBD2. Germline V gene sequence: CDR1 LGHDT, CDR2 YNNKEL (reference sequence). Trimming at V came to 5 bases and at J to 7 bases, leaving 12 bases not matched to a gene. The CDR3 totals 16 residues. In DNA, the CDR3 is TGTGCCAGCAGCTCCCTAGCGGGGGGGCAGGGAGGGGAGCAGTACTTC. Protein product: CASSSLAGGQGGEQYF.

The genes are TRBV3-1 (or the pseudogene TRBV3-2) and TRBJ2-3; no reliable D call. The CDR3 covers 13 residues. The germline V and J ends were trimmed by 2 bases and 5 bases, with 8 bases remaining between them. Germline V lookup: CDR1 LGHDT, CDR2 YNNKEL (reference sequence). The CDR3: CASSQHGGDTQYF. As DNA, the CDR3 is TGTGCCAGCAGCCAACACGGTGGAGATACGCAGTATTTT.

The rearrangement links TRBV10-3 to TRBJ1-5; TRBD1 is a possible D gene (6 bases). Trimming shortened V by 7 bases and J by 7 bases, and 14 bases separated the two germline ends. This CDR3 comprises 13 residues. CDR1 and CDR2 (germline): ENHRY, SYGVKD. This CDR3 reads CAITQGTGQPQHF. The CDR3 DNA reads as TGTGCCATCACTCAGGGGACCGGACAGCCCCAGCATTTT.

V is TRBV7-8 and J is TRBJ2-2; 9 bases line up with TRBD2. V lost 5 bases, J lost 0 bases, and 4 bases stayed unmatched. CDR1 and CDR2 from the germline V gene are SGHVS and FQNEAQ. The CDR3 spans 16 residues. In DNA, the CDR3 is TGTGCCAGCAGCGAACTAGCGGGCCCGAACACCGGGGAGCTGTTTTTT. This encodes CASSELAGPNTGELFF.

CDR3 in DNA: TGTGCCAGCTCCGATAGACCGGGACTAAACACCGGGGAGCTGTTTTTT. It specifies CASSDRPGLNTGELFF. This rearrangement joins TRBV18 to TRBJ2-2, with 7 bases aligning to TRBD2. Germline CDR1 and CDR2: KGHSH and LQKENI. CDR3 length: 16 amino acids. V shed 6 bases, J shed 2 bases, and the junction held 9 bases outside the gene matches.

The chain uses TRBV6-4 and TRBJ1-6, with a weak D call TRBD1 (5 bases). The CDR3 loop spans 13 amino acids. CDR1 MRHNA and CDR2 SNTAGT come from the germline V gene. The CDR3 loop reads CEDPGDHNSPLHF. The CDR3 bases are TGTGAGGACCCCGGGGACCATAATTCACCCCTCCACTTT.

This chain connects TRBV5-8 to TRBJ1-2; 11 bases map to TRBD1. Germline loops: CDR1 SGHTS, CDR2 YDEGEE. V gave up 4 bases and J gave up 8 bases; unmatched junction bases: 10. The CDR3 has 15 residues. The CDR3 loop is CASSQVGQGARGYTF. CDR3 in DNA: TGTGCCAGCAGCCAGGTCGGACAGGGGGCGCGAGGCTACACCTTC.

The V call is TRBV28, the J call TRBJ1-1; D not resolved. V was trimmed by 1 base and J by 5 bases, leaving 5 bases between them. The germline V gene encodes CDR1 MDHEN and CDR2 SYDVKM. The CDR3 contains 12 residues. CDR3 residues: CASSLLGTEAFF. The CDR3 DNA sequence: TGTGCCAGCAGTTTATTGGGGACTGAAGCTTTCTTT.

The chain carries TRBV7-9 and TRBJ1-1; D is perhaps TRBD1 (6 bases). The CDR3 extends over 15 amino acids. V gave up 1 base and J gave up 6 bases, with 15 bases separating them. Germline CDR1 reads SEHNR; CDR2 reads FQNEAQ (reference sequence). The CDR3 loop reads CASSLGSGDGAEAFF. In nucleotides, the CDR3 is TGTGCCAGCAGCTTAGGTTCAGGGGATGGGGCTGAAGCTTTCTTT.

The chain has TRBV7-9 and TRBJ1-1, with TRBD1 as a possible D gene (6 bases). The CDR3 runs 14 residues. V shed 8 bases and J shed 0 bases, with 13 bases lying between them. Germline assignment: CDR1 SEHNR and CDR2 FQNEAQ (reference sequence). The CDR3: CASLPGALNTEAFF. DNA of the CDR3: TGTGCCAGCTTGCCAGGGGCCCTGAACACTGAAGCTTTCTTT.